This T cell receptor (beta chain) was recovered during a study of technical replicates of blood from several donors (dated by TCRdb to 2016 to 2017). Preparation of the library involved the immunoSEQ multiplex PCR assay. The table was pulled from immuneACCESS by TCRdb, which kept in-frame rearrangements only. Such tables lose some clones; where checked, under half of the loss comes from unresolved V genes, and the rest has no known cause. The sample table holds about 70,000 clones, of which approximately 90% were seen once. 4.7% of the sample is held by the ten biggest clonotypes. V is shortened by 5 bases, J by 2 bases, and the region joining them spans 15 bases. From its cysteine to its phenylalanine, the CDR3 spans 15 amino acids. Only CDR3 DNA remains: 45 bases, in frame from the first base. From a lookup of the germline V gene, CDR1 and CDR2 are SGHRS and YFSETQ. Note on this clone: Its antigen is currently not known. The input lacks base qualities; no much larger clone sits a single base away.

The TCR originated in a human donor in good health. Some clones in this sample may be carry-over from other donors' samples. The specimen was PBMCs. The chain was built from TRBV5-1 and TRBJ2-3; the D region possibly corresponds to TRBD2 (5 bases align). The base sequence is TGCGCCAGCAGACTCCGGGATGGGGACACAGATACGCAGTATTTT. It is translated as CASRLRDGDTDTQYF. This CDR3, with the reference TRBV5-1 and TRBJ2-3 proteins standing in past its ends, gives the full variable domain KAGVTQTPRYLIKTRGQQVTLSCSPISGHRSVSWYQQTPGQGLQFLFEYFSETQRNKGNFPGRFSGRQFSNSRSEMNVSTLELGDSALYLCASRLRDGDTDTQYFGPGTRLTVL.